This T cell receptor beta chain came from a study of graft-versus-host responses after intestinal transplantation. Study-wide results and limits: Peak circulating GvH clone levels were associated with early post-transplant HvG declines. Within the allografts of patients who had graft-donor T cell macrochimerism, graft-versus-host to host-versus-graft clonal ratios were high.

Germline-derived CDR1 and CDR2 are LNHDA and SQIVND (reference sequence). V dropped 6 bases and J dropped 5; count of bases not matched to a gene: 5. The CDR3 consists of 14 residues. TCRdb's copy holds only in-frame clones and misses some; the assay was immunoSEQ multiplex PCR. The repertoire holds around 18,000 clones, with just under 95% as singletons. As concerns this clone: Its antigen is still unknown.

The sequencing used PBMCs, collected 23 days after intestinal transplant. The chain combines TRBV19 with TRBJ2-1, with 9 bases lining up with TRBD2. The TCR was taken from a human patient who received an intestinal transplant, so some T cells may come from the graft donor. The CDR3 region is CASRFAGGNNEQFF. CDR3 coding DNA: TGTGCCAGTAGGTTTGCGGGAGGGAACAATGAGCAGTTCTTC.